Listed below are T cell receptor beta chains from one sample, sequenced in a study of cytomegalovirus exposure and HLA in healthy donors. Assay used: immunoSEQ multiplex PCR; TCRdb lists only in-frame clones, some missing. Of more than 150,000 clones listed, roughly 82% are singletons. The specimen sequenced was PBMCs. The receptors were gathered from a middle-aged man in good health and CMV-seronegative. CDR3s include the opening cysteine and the closing phenylalanine or tryptophan. D genes are given only for firm matches. Only part of the rows carry a size: once, few, many, or a class if the clone is expanded.

d_call	j_call	clone_size	v_call	cdr3_nt	cdr3_aa
.	TRBJ1-4	.	TRBV4-1	TGCGCCAGCAGCCAAGAAAGAGGGCGGAATGAAAAACTGTTTTTT	CASSQERGRNEKLFF
.	TRBJ2-5	.	TRBV5-6	TGTGCCAGCAGCTTGGCTGGGCCCCAGTACTTC	CASSLAGPQYF
TRBD1	TRBJ1-1	.	TRBV19	TGTGCCAGTAGTATGGTCAGTTACGGACAGGGGGAGATCACTGAAGCTTTCTTT	CASSMVSYGQGEITEAFF
.	TRBJ2-4	.	TRBV4-3	TGCGCCAGCAGCCAAGATCGACAAGTGAACATTCAGTACTTC	CASSQDRQVNIQYF
.	TRBJ2-7	.	TRBV6-5	TGTGCCAGCAGTTACGCTGCGGGCGGCTCCTACGAGCAGTACTTC	CASSYAAGGSYEQYF
.	TRBJ1-5	.	TRBV6-1	TGTGCCAGCACCCTGGGGCAGGTCAATCAGCCCCAGCATTTT	CASTLGQVNQPQHF
TRBD1	TRBJ1-6	once	TRBV7-9	TGTGCCAGCAGCCCACAGGGGGGTTCCTATAATTCACCCCTCCACTTT	CASSPQGGSYNSPLHF
.	TRBJ2-7	.	TRBV14	TGTGCCAGCAGCCAATTCCGGGACAACTTGGGTGAGCAGTACTTC	CASSQFRDNLGEQYF
TRBD2	TRBJ2-1	.	TRBV7-3	TGTGCCAGCAGCTTAACACTAGCGGGTCCCAATGAGCAGTTCTTC	CASSLTLAGPNEQFF
TRBD2	TRBJ2-1	.	TRBV6-1	TGTGCCACTGCACTAGCGGGGGGTCGAAATGAGCAGTTCTTC	CATALAGGRNEQFF
.	TRBJ2-7	.	TRBV27	TGTGCCACCCTCCTCGAGCAGTACTTC	CATLLEQYF
TRBD2	TRBJ2-3	.	TRBV19	TGTGCCAGTAGTACGCGTAGCGGGGGGGATACGCAGTATTTT	CASSTRSGGDTQYF
TRBD1	TRBJ1-4	.	TRBV4-2	TGTGCCAGCAGCCCTAGACAGGGTGGTGATGAAAAACTGTTTTTT	CASSPRQGGDEKLFF
TRBD1	TRBJ1-5	.	TRBV6-5	TGTGCCAGCAGTCGGGAGGGGGCCGGCAATCAGCCCCAGCATTTT	CASSREGAGNQPQHF
.	TRBJ2-1	.	TRBV29-1	TGCAGCCTCCGCTCCACTAGCAGATACAATGAGCAGTTCTTC	CSLRSTSRYNEQFF
TRBD1	TRBJ2-7	.	TRBV15	TGTGCCACCAGCAGAGATCAGGGGGCCCGGGAGCAGTACTTC	CATSRDQGAREQYF
TRBD1	TRBJ2-1	.	TRBV28	TGTGCCAGCAATGTCCCGGGACAGGGAGGAAATGAGCAGTTCTTC	CASNVPGQGGNEQFF
TRBD1	TRBJ2-5	.	TRBV30	TGTGCCTGGAGTGTAGCGACAGGGGGGATAGAGACCCAGTACTTC	CAWSVATGGIETQYF
.	TRBJ2-3	.	TRBV5-1	TGCGCCAGCAGTCCAGGGGTTGGGGCAGATACGCAGTATTTT	CASSPGVGADTQYF
TRBD2	TRBJ2-7	few	TRBV28	TGTGCCAGCAGTTTGGAAGGAGCGGGAGGCCTTACTCGGCAGTACTTC	CASSLEGAGGLTRQYF
TRBD1	TRBJ2-2	.	TRBV4-1	TGCGCCAGCAGCCTCCGGACAGGGCGAATGAACGGGGAGCTGTTTTTT	CASSLRTGRMNGELFF
.	TRBJ2-4	once	TRBV21-1	TGTGCCAGCAAGCCAGGACATCTAGCCAAAAACATTCAGTACTTC	CASKPGHLAKNIQYF
TRBD2	TRBJ2-7	.	TRBV6-1	TGTGCCAGCAGTGAAAGGTCTCGGCGGGGGACCTACGAGCAGTACTTC	CASSERSRRGTYEQYF
TRBD1	TRBJ1-2	.	TRBV12-5	TGTGCTAGTGGGTGGACAGGGGCCCGAAGCTACACCTTC	CASGWTGARSYTF
.	TRBJ1-5	.	TRBV28	TGTGCCAGCAGACAAACAGGGAGGGTATGGCCCCAGCATTTT	CASRQTGRVWPQHF
TRBD1	TRBJ1-2	few	TRBV12-5	TGTGCTAGTGGCCAGGACAGGGGGCAGTATGGCTACACCTTC	CASGQDRGQYGYTF
.	TRBJ2-3	.	TRBV5-4	TGTGTCAACTCCCGGACAGGCACAGATACGCAGTATTTT	CVNSRTGTDTQYF
TRBD2	TRBJ2-1	.	TRBV5-4	TGTGCCAGCAGCTTGGCCAGCGGGAGGGTATACAATGAGCAGTTCTTC	CASSLASGRVYNEQFF
.	TRBJ1-5	.	TRBV27	TGTGCCAGCAGTTTATCCCCCAGTCCCAATCAGCCCCAGCATTTT	CASSLSPSPNQPQHF
TRBD2	TRBJ2-1	.	TRBV28	TGTGCCAGCGGCCGGACTAGGTACAATGAGCAGTTCTTC	CASGRTRYNEQFF
TRBD2	TRBJ2-5	.	TRBV28	TGTGCCAGCAGTTCGATCGGGGGGGGGCAGACCCAGTACTTC	CASSSIGGGQTQYF